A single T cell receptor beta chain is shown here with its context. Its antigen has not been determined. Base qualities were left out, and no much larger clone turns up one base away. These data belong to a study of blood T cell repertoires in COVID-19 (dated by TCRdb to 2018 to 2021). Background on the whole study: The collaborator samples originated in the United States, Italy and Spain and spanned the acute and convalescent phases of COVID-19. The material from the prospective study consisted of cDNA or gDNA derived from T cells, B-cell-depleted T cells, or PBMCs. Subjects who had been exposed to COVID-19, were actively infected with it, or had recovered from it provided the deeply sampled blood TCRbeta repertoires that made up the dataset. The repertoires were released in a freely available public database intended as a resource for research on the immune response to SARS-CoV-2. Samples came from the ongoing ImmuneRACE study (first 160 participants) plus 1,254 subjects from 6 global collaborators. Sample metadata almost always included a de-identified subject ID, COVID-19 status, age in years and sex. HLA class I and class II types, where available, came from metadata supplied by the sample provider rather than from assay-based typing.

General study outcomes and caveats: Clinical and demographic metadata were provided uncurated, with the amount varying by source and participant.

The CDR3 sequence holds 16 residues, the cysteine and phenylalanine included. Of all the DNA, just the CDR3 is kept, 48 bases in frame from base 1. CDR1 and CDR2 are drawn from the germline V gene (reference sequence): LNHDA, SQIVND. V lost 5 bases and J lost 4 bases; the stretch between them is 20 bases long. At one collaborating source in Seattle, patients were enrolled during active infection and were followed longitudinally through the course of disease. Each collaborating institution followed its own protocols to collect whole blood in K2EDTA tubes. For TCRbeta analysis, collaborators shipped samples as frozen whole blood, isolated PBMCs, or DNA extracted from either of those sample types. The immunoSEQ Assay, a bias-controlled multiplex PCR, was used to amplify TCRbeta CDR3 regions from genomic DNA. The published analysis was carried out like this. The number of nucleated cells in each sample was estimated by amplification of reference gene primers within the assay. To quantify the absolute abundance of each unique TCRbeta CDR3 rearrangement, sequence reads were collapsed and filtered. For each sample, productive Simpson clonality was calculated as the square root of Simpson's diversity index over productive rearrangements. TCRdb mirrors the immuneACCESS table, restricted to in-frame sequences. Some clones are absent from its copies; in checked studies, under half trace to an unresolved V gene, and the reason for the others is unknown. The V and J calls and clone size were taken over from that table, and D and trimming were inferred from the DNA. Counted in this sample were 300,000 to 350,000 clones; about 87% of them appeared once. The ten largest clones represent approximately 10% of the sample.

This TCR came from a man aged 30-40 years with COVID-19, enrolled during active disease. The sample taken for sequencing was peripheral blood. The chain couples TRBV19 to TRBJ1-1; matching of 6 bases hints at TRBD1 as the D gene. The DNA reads TGTGCCAGTAGTCCGTTCGGGGGGGCGCGGGGCACTGAAGCTTTCTTT. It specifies CASSPFGGARGTEAFF.